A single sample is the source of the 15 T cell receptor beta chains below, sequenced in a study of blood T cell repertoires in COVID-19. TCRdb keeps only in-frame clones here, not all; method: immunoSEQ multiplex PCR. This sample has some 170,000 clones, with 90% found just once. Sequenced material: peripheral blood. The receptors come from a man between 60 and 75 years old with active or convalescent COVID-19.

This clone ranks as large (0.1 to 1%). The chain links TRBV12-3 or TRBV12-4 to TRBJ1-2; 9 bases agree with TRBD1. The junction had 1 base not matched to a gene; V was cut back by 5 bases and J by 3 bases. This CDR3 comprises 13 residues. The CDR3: CASSRDRDYGYTF. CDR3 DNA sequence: TGTGCCAGCAGTCGGGACAGGGACTATGGCTACACCTTC.

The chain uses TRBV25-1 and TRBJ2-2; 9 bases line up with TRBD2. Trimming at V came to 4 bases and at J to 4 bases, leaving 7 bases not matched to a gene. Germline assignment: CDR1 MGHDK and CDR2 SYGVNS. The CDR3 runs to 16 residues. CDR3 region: CASSVRAGGRTGELFF. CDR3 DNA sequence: TGTGCCAGCAGTGTGAGGGCGGGAGGGCGCACCGGGGAGCTGTTTTTT.

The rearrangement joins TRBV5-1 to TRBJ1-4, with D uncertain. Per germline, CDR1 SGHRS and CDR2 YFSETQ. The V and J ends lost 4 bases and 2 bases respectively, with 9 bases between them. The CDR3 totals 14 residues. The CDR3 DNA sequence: TGCGCCAGCAGCCCACGAGCCACTAATGAAAAACTGTTTTTT. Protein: CASSPRATNEKLFF. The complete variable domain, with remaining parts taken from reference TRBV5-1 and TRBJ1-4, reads KAGVTQTPRYLIKTRGQQVTLSCSPISGHRSVSWYQQTPGQGLQFLFEYFSETQRNKGNFPGRFSGRQFSNSRSEMNVSTLELGDSALYLCASSPRATNEKLFFGSGTQLSVL.

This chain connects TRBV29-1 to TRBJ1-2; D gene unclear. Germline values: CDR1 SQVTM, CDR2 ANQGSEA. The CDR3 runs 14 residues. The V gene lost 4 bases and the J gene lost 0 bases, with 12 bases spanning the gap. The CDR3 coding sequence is TGCAGCGTTGCGGGGTCAAAATCTAACTATGGCTACACCTTC. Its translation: CSVAGSKSNYGYTF.

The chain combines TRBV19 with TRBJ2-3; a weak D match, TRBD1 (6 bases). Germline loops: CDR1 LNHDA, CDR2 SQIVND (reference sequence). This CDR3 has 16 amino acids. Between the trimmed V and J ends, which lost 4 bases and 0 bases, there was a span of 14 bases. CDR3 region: CASSKDSFPSTDTQYF. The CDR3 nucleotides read TGTGCCAGTAGTAAGGACAGCTTTCCTAGCACAGATACGCAGTATTTT.

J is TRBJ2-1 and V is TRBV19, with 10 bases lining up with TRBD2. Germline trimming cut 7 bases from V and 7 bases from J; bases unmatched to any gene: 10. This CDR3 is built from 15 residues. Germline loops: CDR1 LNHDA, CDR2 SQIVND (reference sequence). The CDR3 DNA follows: TGTGCCAGTAATATTCTAGCGGGAGTCGAGAATGAGCAGTTCTTC. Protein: CASNILAGVENEQFF.

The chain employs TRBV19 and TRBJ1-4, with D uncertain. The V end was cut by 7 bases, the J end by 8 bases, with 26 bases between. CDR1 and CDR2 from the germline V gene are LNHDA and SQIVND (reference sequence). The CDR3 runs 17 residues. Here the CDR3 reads CASTSPSGSPLWEKLFF. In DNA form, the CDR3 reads TGTGCCAGTACTAGCCCCTCCGGGAGCCCATTGTGGGAAAAACTGTTTTTT.

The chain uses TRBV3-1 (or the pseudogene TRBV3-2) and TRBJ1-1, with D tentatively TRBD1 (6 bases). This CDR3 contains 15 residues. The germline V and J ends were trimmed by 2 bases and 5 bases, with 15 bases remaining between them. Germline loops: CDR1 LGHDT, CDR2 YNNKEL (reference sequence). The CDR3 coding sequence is TGTGCCAGCAGCCAATGGAGGGGGGAGGGAACTGAAGCTTTCTTT. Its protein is CASSQWRGEGTEAFF.

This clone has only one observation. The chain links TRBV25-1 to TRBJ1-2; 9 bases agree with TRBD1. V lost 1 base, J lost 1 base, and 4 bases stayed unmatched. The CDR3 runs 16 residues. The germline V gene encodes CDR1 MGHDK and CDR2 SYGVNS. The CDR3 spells CASSESDRGHNYGYTF. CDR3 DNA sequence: TGTGCCAGCAGTGAATCGGACAGGGGACATAACTATGGCTACACCTTC.

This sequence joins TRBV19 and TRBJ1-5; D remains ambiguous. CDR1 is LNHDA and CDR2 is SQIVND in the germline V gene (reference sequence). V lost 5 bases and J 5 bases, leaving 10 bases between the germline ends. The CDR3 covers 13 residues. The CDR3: CASSLTSDQPQHF. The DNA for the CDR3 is TGTGCCAGTAGTCTTACTTCGGATCAGCCCCAGCATTTT.

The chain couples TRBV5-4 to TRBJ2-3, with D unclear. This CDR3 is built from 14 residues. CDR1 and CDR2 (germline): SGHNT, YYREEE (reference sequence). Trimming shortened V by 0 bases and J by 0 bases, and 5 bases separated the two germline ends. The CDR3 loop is CASSLVESTDTQYF. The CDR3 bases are TGTGCCAGCAGCTTGGTCGAGAGCACAGATACGCAGTATTTT.

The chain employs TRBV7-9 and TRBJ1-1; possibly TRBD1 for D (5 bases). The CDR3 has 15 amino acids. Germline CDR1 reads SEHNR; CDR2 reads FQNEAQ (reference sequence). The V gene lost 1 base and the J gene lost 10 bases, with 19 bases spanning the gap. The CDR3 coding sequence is TGTGCCAGCAGCTTAGGGGCATCGTCGGACGGGGGAGCTTTCTTT. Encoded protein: CASSLGASSDGGAFF.

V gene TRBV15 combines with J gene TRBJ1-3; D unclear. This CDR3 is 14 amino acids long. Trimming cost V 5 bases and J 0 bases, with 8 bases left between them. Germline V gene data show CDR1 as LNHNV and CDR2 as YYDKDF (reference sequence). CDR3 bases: TGTGCCACCAGCGTCGGTCCCTCTGGAAACACCATATATTTT. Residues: CATSVGPSGNTIYF.

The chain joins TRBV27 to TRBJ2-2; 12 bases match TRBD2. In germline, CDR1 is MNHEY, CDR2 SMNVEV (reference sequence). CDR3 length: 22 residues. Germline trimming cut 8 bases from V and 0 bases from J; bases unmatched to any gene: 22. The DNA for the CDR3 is TGTGCCAGCCACCCGAGGGGGCCCCGGACTAGCGGGGATACCCCGAACACCGGGGAGCTGTTTTTT. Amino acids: CASHPRGPRTSGDTPNTGELFF.

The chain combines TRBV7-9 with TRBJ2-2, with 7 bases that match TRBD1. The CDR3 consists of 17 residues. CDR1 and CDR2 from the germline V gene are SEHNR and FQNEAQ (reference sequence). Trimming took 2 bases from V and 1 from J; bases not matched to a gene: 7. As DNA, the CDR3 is TGTGCCAGCAGCTTACTTCGACAGGGACGGAACACCGGGGAGCTGTTTTTT. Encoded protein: CASSLLRQGRNTGELFF.